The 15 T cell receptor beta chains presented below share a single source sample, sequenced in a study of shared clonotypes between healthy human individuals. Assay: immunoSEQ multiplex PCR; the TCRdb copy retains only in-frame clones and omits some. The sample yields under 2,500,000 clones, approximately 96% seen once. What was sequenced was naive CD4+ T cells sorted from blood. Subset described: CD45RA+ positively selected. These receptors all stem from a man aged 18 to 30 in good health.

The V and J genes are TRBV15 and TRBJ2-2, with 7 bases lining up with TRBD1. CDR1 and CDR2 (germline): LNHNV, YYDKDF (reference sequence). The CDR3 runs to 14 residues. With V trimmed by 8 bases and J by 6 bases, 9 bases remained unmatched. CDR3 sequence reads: CATYRQGQPGELFF. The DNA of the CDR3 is TGTGCCACCTATAGACAGGGTCAGCCCGGGGAGCTGTTTTTT.

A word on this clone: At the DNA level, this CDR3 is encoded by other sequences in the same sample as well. This chain's CDR3 is CASSLTSGGQETQYF. The CDR3 nucleotides read TGTGCCAGCAGTTTAACTAGCGGGGGGCAAGAGACCCAGTACTTC. This sequence joins TRBV28 and TRBJ2-5, with TRBD2 identical over 12 bases. After removal of 2 bases from V and 2 bases from J, the junction contained 0 bases not matched to a gene. This CDR3 region has 15 residues. CDR1 and CDR2 (germline): MDHEN, SYDVKM.

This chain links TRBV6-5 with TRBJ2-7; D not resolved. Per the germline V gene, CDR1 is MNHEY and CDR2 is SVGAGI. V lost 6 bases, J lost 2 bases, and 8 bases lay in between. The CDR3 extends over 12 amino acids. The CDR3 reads CASRAQTYEQYF. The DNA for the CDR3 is TGTGCCAGCAGAGCACAGACCTACGAGCAGTACTTC.

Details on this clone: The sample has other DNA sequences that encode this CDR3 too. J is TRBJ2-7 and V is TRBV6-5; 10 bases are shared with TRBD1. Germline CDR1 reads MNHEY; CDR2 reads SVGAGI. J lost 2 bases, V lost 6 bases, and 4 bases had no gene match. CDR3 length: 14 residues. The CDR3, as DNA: TGTGCCAGCAGCCTAGACAGGGGGCCCTACGAGCAGTACTTC. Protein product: CASSLDRGPYEQYF.

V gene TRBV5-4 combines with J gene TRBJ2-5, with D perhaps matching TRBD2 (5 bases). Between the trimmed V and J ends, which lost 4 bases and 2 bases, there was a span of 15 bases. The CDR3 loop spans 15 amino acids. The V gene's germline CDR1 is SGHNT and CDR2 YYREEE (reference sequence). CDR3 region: CASSLPGVGQETQYF. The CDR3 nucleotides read TGTGCCAGCAGCCTGCCCGGGGTGGGACAAGAGACCCAGTACTTC.

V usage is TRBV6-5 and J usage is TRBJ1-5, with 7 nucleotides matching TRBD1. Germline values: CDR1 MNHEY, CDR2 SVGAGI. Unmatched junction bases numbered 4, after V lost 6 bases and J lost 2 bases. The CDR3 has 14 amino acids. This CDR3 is CASRTGQGNQPQHF. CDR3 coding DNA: TGTGCCAGCAGAACCGGACAGGGCAATCAGCCCCAGCATTTT.

CDR3 bases: TGTGCCATCAGTTCCGGGACTAGCGGGGGGAATGAGCAGTTCTTC. This encodes CAISSGTSGGNEQFF. The chain is built from TRBV10-3 and TRBJ2-1; TRBD2 agrees at 15 bases. The CDR3 is 15 amino acids. Germline CDR1 ENHRY, CDR2 SYGVKD. V lost 5 bases to trimming and J lost 7 bases; unmatched junction nucleotides: 3.

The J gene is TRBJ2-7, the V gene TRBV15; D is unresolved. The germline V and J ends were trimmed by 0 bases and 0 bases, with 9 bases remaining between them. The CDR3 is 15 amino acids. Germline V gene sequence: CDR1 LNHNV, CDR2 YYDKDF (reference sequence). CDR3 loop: CATSRDYGASYEQYF. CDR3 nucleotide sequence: TGTGCCACCAGCAGAGATTACGGCGCCTCCTACGAGCAGTACTTC.

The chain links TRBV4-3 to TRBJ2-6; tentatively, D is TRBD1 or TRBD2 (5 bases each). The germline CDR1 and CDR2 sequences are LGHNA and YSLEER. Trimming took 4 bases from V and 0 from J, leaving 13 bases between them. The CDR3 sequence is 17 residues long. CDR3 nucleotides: TGCGCCAGCAGCCCCGGGGCGGCTAACTCTGGGGCCAACGTCCTGACTTTC. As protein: CASSPGAANSGANVLTF.

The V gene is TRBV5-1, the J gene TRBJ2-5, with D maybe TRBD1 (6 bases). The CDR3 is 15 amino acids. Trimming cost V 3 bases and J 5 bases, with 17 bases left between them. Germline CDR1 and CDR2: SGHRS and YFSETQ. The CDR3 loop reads CASSSNTGRGETQYF. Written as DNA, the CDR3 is TGCGCCAGCAGCTCCAATACAGGGCGAGGTGAGACCCAGTACTTC.

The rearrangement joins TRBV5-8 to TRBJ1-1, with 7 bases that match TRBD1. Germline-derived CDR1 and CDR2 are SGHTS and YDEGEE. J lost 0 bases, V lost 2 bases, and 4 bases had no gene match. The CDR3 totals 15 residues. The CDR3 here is CASSFLGTVNTEAFF. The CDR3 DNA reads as TGTGCCAGCAGCTTTTTAGGGACAGTGAACACTGAAGCTTTCTTT.

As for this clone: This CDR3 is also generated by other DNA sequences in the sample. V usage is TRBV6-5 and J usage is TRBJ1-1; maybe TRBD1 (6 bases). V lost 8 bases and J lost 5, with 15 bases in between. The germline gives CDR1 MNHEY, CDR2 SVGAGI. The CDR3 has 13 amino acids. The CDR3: CASRGAGGTEAFF. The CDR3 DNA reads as TGTGCCAGCCGGGGGGCGGGAGGTACTGAAGCTTTCTTT.

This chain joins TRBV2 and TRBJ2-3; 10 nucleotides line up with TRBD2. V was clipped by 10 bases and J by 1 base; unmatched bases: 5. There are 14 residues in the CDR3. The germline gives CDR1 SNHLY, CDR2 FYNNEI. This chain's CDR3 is CATRGTSGTDTQYF. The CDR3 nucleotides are TGTGCCACCCGTGGGACTAGCGGCACAGATACGCAGTATTTT.

CDR3 nucleotides: TGCGCCAGCAGCCAGGGTGTCGGCGGGACGACCTACGAGCAGTACTTC. It is translated as CASSQGVGGTTYEQYF. The V gene is TRBV4-1, the J gene TRBJ2-7, with D tentatively TRBD2 (6 bases). Trimming stripped 3 bases from V and 2 bases from J, with 17 bases between. This CDR3 has 16 amino acids. Germline V lookup: CDR1 MGHRA, CDR2 YSYEKL.

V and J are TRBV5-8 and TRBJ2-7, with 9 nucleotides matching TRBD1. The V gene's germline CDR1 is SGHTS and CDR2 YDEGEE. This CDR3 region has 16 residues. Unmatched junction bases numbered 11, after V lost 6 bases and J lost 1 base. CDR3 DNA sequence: TGTGCCAGCACCCCCGGGGACAGGGTTGGGTCCTACGAGCAGTACTTC. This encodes CASTPGDRVGSYEQYF.